The text below deals with one TCR beta chain. The antigen is unknown. The data derive from a study of shared clonotypes between healthy human individuals. Healthy and HIV-negative, the adult donors had no recent acute infections or vaccinations. Adult Caucasians living in Nashville, Tennessee made up all of the donors. A CD45RA+ naive subset and a CD45RA-negative memory subset were split from CD4+ cells. Generated by immunoSEQ multiplex PCR, the TCRdb table keeps only in-frame clones and is missing some. The sample includes under 600,000 clones, around 97% of them seen just once. Broader study findings: The authors sampled blood alone, and tissue repertoires likely differ.

CDR1 MDHEN and CDR2 SYDVKM come from the germline V gene. The V gene lost 7 bases and the J gene lost 5 bases, with 14 bases spanning the gap. The CDR3 has 13 amino acids. The clonotype originates from a woman in her twenties or thirties in good health. What was sequenced was naive CD4+ T cells sorted from blood. The subset: CD45RA+ positively selected. The chain combines TRBV28 with TRBJ2-5, with D perhaps TRBD2 (6 bases). The CDR3 DNA is TGTGCCAGCATCTTCAGTGGGGGGGAGACCCAGTACTTC. Encoded protein: CASIFSGGETQYF.